This TCR beta chain came from a study of OX40 agonist ivuxolimab in advanced cancers. Study as a whole: Given to patients was ivuxolimab, an agonistic anti-OX40 (CD134) antibody. Dose-escalation patients' cancers were hepatocellular carcinoma, melanoma, renal cell or head and neck cancer. Study-level results: Relative to CD4+ cells, CD8+ T cells on average had more expanded clones.

This clone has more than one count but fewer than ten. Antigen: not known. The CDR3 is made up of 15 amino acids. The V end lost 6 bases, the J end lost 4 bases, and 18 bases lay between the germline ends. The V gene's germline CDR1 is MDHEN and CDR2 SYDVKM. This table comes from immunoSEQ multiplex PCR, and its TCRdb copy is limited to in-frame clones, with some not included. The repertoire consists of 81,000 or so clones, with approximately 90% occurring once and the leading ten covering approximately 0.47%. This TCR was recovered from an adult with an advanced solid tumor such as melanoma, head and neck, liver or kidney cancer. This specimen was CD4+ or CD8+ T cells sorted from blood, taken in a trial of the OX40 agonist ivuxolimab. V usage is TRBV28 and J usage is TRBJ1-2; D is unresolved. The CDR3 protein is CASRAPRSTSYGYTF. The CDR3 coding sequence is TGTGCCAGCAGAGCTCCTAGATCAACCAGCTATGGCTACACCTTC.